Below, 10 T cell receptor beta chains from the same sample are listed, as sequenced in a study of cytomegalovirus exposure and HLA in healthy donors. Profiled with immunoSEQ multiplex PCR; TCRdb holds only in-frame clones, not every one. The data contain under 200,000 clones, about nine tenths of them seen just once; the ten biggest clones take up around 4.4%. Sequencing was done on a sample of PBMCs. These receptors all stem from a man younger than 30 in good health and CMV-seropositive.

This chain joins TRBV5-4 and TRBJ1-4; 8 bases align to TRBD1. The CDR3 extends over 14 amino acids. V gave up 1 base and J gave up 8 bases; unmatched junction bases: 4. Looked up from germline, CDR1 is SGHNT and CDR2 is YYREEE (reference sequence). The DNA for the CDR3 is TGTGCCAGCAGCTTGTCGGGACAGGAGGAAAAACTGTTTTTT. It yields the protein CASSLSGQEEKLFF. Looking up the rest from reference TRBV5-4 and TRBJ1-4 gives the full variable domain: ETGVTQSPTHLIKTRGQQVTLRCSSQSGHNTVSWYQQALGQGPQFIFQYYREEENGRGNFPPRFSGLQFPNYSSELNVNALELDDSALYLCASSLSGQEEKLFFGSGTQLSVL.

The gene calls are TRBV2 and TRBJ2-2, with 8 bases identical to TRBD1. Unmatched junction bases numbered 10, after V lost 4 bases and J lost 6 bases. This CDR3 has 16 residues. Germline values: CDR1 SNHLY, CDR2 FYNNEI. CDR3 residues: CASSGPGQAISGELFF. The CDR3 DNA is TGTGCCAGCAGTGGTCCGGGACAGGCGATCTCCGGGGAGCTGTTTTTT.

In DNA, the CDR3 is TGTGCCAGCAGCTTGCACGCTAGCGGGAGTAGGAATGAGCAGTTCTTC. Translation: CASSLHASGSRNEQFF. V and J are TRBV11-2 and TRBJ2-1; 10 bases align to TRBD2. The CDR3 is 16 residues long. The trim removed 3 bases at V and 7 bases at J, leaving 9 bases unmatched. Germline V gives CDR1 SGHAT, CDR2 FQNNGV.

V is TRBV27 and J is TRBJ2-7; the match to TRBD1 covers 8 bases. Losses at the gene ends were 10 bases for V and 4 bases for J; bases not matched to a gene: 9. Germline V gives CDR1 MNHEY, CDR2 SMNVEV (reference sequence). CDR3 length equals 13 residues. CDR3 sequence reads: CATRQGASYEQYF. The DNA for the CDR3 is TGTGCCACGCGTCAGGGGGCTTCTTACGAGCAGTACTTC.

This rearrangement joins TRBV29-1 to TRBJ2-5, with 7 positions matching TRBD2. From germline, CDR1 is SQVTM and CDR2 ANQGSEA. The length of the CDR3 is 12 residues. Trimming removed 4 bases from V and 6 bases from J; junction bases left unmatched: 5. The CDR3 sequence is CSVGSGDKTQYF. The CDR3 DNA follows: TGCAGCGTTGGAAGCGGGGATAAGACCCAGTACTTC. Based on the CDR3 plus reference TRBV29-1 and TRBJ2-5, the full variable domain is SAVISQKPSRDICQRGTSLTIQCQVDSQVTMMFWYRQQPGQSLTLIATANQGSEATYESGFVIDKFPISRPNLTFSTLTVSNMSPEDSSIYLCSVGSGDKTQYFGPGTRLLVL.

J is TRBJ2-1 and V is TRBV7-6; D is undetermined. The CDR3 sequence is 15 residues long. Trimming stripped 0 bases from V and 14 bases from J, with 20 bases between. Germline CDR1 is SGHVS and CDR2 is FNYEAQ. The chain's CDR3 is CASSLARFLEGPKFF. The CDR3 nucleotides are TGTGCCAGCAGCTTAGCCCGCTTTCTAGAAGGTCCCAAGTTCTTC.

The chain uses TRBV27 and TRBJ2-3; a weak D match, TRBD2 (5 bases). Trimming took 3 bases from V and 4 from J, leaving 11 bases between them. The CDR3 is 14 amino acids. CDR1 and CDR2 (germline): MNHEY, SMNVEV (reference sequence). The CDR3 loop reads CASSFTGNADTQYF. The CDR3, as DNA: TGTGCCAGCAGTTTTACCGGGAACGCAGATACGCAGTATTTT.

The CDR3 region has the DNA TGTGCCAGCAGCGTAGAGGTAGCGGGAGGTCGAGAGACCCAGTACTTC. Translated, it gives CASSVEVAGGRETQYF. V and J are TRBV9 and TRBJ2-5; 10 positions match TRBD2. V lost 0 bases and J lost 4; bases outside the gene matches: 6. This CDR3 has 16 amino acids. CDR1 is SGDLS and CDR2 is YYNGEE in the germline V gene.

This clone was picked up one time. This chain uses TRBV6-6 with TRBJ2-1; 8 bases map to TRBD2. The V and J ends lost 0 bases and 5 bases, in that order; junction bases with no gene match: 6. CDR3 length: 16 residues. The germline V gene has CDR1 MNHNY and CDR2 SVGAGI (reference sequence). The CDR3 spells CASSYSVGGRNNEQFF. In DNA, the CDR3 is TGTGCCAGCAGTTACTCGGTGGGCGGGAGGAACAATGAGCAGTTCTTC.

The sample holds one count of this clone. V and J are TRBV5-3 and TRBJ2-7; TRBD2 aligns across 10 bases. TRBV5-3 is sorted into the ORF group, with uncertain function. V was clipped by 0 bases and J by 2 bases; unmatched bases: 11. This CDR3 has 18 residues. Here the CDR3 reads CARSLAGSSGSFTYEQYF. The CDR3 DNA sequence: TGTGCCAGAAGCTTGGCTGGGTCTAGCGGGAGTTTCACCTACGAGCAGTACTTC.